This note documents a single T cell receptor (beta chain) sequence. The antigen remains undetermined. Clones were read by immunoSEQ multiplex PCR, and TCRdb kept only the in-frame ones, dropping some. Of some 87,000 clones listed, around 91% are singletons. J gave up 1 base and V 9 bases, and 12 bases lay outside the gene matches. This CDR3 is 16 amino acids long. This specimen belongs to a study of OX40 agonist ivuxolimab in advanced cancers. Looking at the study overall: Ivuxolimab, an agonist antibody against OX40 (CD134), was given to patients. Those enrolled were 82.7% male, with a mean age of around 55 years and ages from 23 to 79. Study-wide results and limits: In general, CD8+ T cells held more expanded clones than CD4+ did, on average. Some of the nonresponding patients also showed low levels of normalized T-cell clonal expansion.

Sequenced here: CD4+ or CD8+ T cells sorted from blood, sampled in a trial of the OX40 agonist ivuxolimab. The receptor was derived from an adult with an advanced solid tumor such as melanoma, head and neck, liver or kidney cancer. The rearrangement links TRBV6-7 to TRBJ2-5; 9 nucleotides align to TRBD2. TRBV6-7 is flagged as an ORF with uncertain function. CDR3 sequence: CARRPSGIRLQETQYF. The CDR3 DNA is TGTGCCAGAAGACCTAGCGGGATAAGGCTCCAAGAGACCCAGTACTTC.